These T cell receptor beta chains were read from a single sample in a study of cytomegalovirus exposure and HLA in healthy donors. This table comes from immunoSEQ multiplex PCR, and its TCRdb copy is limited to in-frame clones, with some not included. The table lists fewer than 250,000 clones, around 87% of them singletons. The sequencing input was PBMCs. Every receptor here comes from a man aged 18-30 years in good health and CMV-seronegative. Each CDR3 is given with its conserved first and last residue. Each record gives: J gene, V gene, D gene, clone size, CDR3 DNA, CDR3 protein. A D gene is named only where the DNA matches it firmly. Size is stated for part of the rows, as once, few or many counts, or as a class when the clone is expanded.

>TRBJ1-2|TRBV4-3|TRBD1|-
TGCGCCAGCAGCCAAGGGACTCCGGGACAGGGGTATGGCTACACCTTC
CASSQGTPGQGYGYTF
>TRBJ1-2|TRBV10-1|TRBD1|-
TGCGCCAGCCCCGGGACAGCGCTCTATGGCTACACCTTC
CASPGTALYGYTF
>TRBJ2-2|TRBV11-3|TRBD1|-
TGTGCCAGCAGCTCAGGGGGCAAGAACGGGGAGCTGTTTTTT
CASSSGGKNGELFF
>TRBJ2-1|TRBV28|TRBD2|-
TGTGCCAGCAGTTTATATTCCCTGCCTACTAGCGGAGTCTACAATGAGCAGTTCTTC
CASSLYSLPTSGVYNEQFF
>TRBJ1-1|TRBV9|TRBD1|-
TGTGCCAGCAGCGTGGAAGGGGGCCTGGCTGAAGCTTTCTTT
CASSVEGGLAEAFF
>TRBJ1-6|TRBV6-5|-|few
TGTGCCAGCAGTAAAAGGAGCTCCTATAATTCACCCCTCCACTTT
CASSKRSSYNSPLHF
>TRBJ1-1|TRBV28|-|-
TGTGCCAGCACCCAGCCAGGGAACACTGAAGCTTTCTTT
CASTQPGNTEAFF
>TRBJ2-2|TRBV10-2|-|few
TGCGCCAGCAGGTTGGGCGTGGGCGGGGAGCTGTTTTTT
CASRLGVGGELFF
>TRBJ2-7|TRBV6-1|-|-
TGTGCCTCGGCGAGGGAGACCAGTATTTCCGACGAGCAGTACTTC
CASARETSISDEQYF
>TRBJ2-2|TRBV28|TRBD1|-
TGTGCCAGCAGCCGGACAGGGAGCGGGCTGTTTTTT
CASSRTGSGLFF
>TRBJ1-2|TRBV10-3|-|-
TGTGCCATCAGGACGGGAGTAGCTAACTATGGCTACACCTTC
CAIRTGVANYGYTF
>TRBJ1-2|TRBV6-6|-|few
TGTGCCAGCAGATTGACAACTAACTATGGCTACACCTTC
CASRLTTNYGYTF
>TRBJ2-1|TRBV4-3|TRBD1|-
TGCGCCAGCAGTCCCGACAGGGGGCTCAATGAGCAGTTCTTC
CASSPDRGLNEQFF
>TRBJ1-2|TRBV28|-|few
TGTGCCAGCAGTTTATATGGGAGTGGCTACACCTTC
CASSLYGSGYTF
>TRBJ1-4|TRBV5-1|TRBD1|-
TGCGCCAGCAAATCCTGGACAGGCTCTAATGAAAAACTGTTTTTT
CASKSWTGSNEKLFF
>TRBJ2-1|TRBV4-1|-|-
TGCGCCAGCAGCCACCAGCGGTTGCATATTGAGCAGTTCTTC
CASSHQRLHIEQFF
>TRBJ2-1|TRBV21-1|-|-
TGTGCCAGCAGCAAAGTTACAGGGGGCATTTACAATGAGCAGTTCTTC
CASSKVTGGIYNEQFF
>TRBJ1-5|TRBV5-6|-|-
TGTGCCAGCAGCTTGGCGGGGACAATCAATCAGCCCCAGCATTTT
CASSLAGTINQPQHF
>TRBJ2-7|TRBV28|-|few
TGTGCCAGCAGTTTGAGTTACGGCGAGCAGTACTTC
CASSLSYGEQYF
>TRBJ1-1|TRBV11-2|-|-
TGTGCCAGCAGCTTAGACCCCTTGATTGCGGGCACTGAAGCTTTCTTT
CASSLDPLIAGTEAFF
>TRBJ2-7|TRBV4-2|-|-
TGTGCCAGCAGCCAAGCTCTGGGGGCCGGCTACGAGCAGTACTTC
CASSQALGAGYEQYF
>TRBJ1-2|TRBV9|-|few
TGTGCCAGCAGCGTAGCTAGGGGTAACTATGGCTACACCTTC
CASSVARGNYGYTF
>TRBJ1-4|TRBV5-1|-|once
TGCGCCAGCAGCAGAGACGGGGGGCGAACTAATGAAAAACTGTTTTTT
CASSRDGGRTNEKLFF
>TRBJ2-7|TRBV7-9|-|-
TGTGCCAGCACTTTACTAGCTTCCTCCAACGAGCAGTACTTC
CASTLLASSNEQYF
>TRBJ2-7|TRBV28|-|-
TGTGCCAGCAGCTTTGCCGGAGGCCTAGTCTACTTCGAGCAGTACTTC
CASSFAGGLVYFEQYF